This TCR beta chain derives from a study of T cell changes during pregnancy in multiple sclerosis. Using immunoSEQ multiplex PCR, the repertoire was profiled, and TCRdb retains in-frame clones only, with some absent. The table has about 69,000 clones, 91% seen once. The CDR3 totals 12 residues. The V gene's germline CDR1 is SEHNR and CDR2 FQNEAQ (reference sequence). V was pared by 5 bases and J by 2 bases, with 7 bases between. The source is a female donor in good health, enrolled as a control in a pregnancy study. Sequences were derived from CD4+ T cells from peripheral blood mononuclear cells, sampled in the third trimester of pregnancy. The chain joins TRBV7-9 to TRBJ2-7; D call uncertain. For the CDR3, the DNA is TGTGCCAGCAGCACAGTTACCTACGAGCAGTACTTC. It encodes CASSTVTYEQYF.